This is a list of T cell receptor beta chains from one sample in a study of blood T cell repertoires in COVID-19. Assay used: immunoSEQ multiplex PCR; TCRdb lists only in-frame clones, some missing. The data show 150,000 to 200,000 clones, about 88% seen once. The specimen sequenced was peripheral blood. The receptors shown here come from a man aged 18 to 29 who had recovered from COVID-19. Each CDR3 is given with its conserved first and last residue. The order of the fields is clone size, CDR3 length, J gene, V gene, D gene, CDR3 protein, CDR3 DNA. The D gene is left open where the match is weak. Not every row has a clone size; where given, it reads once, few, many or a size class.

NA | 16 | TRBJ2-7 | TRBV28 | TRBD2 | CASSLLGISGMGEQYF | TGTGCCAGCAGTTTACTAGGAATTAGCGGGATGGGCGAGCAGTACTTC
NA | 15 | TRBJ2-1 | TRBV9 | NA | CASSARTNSYNEQFF | TGTGCCAGCAGCGCAAGGACTAACTCCTACAATGAGCAGTTCTTC
NA | 18 | TRBJ2-1 | TRBV2 | TRBD2 | CASSEVSGTTSSYNEQFF | TGTGCCAGCAGTGAAGTTTCTGGGACTACTTCCTCCTACAATGAGCAGTTCTTC
NA | 16 | TRBJ2-1 | TRBV5-1 | TRBD2 | CASSSPGGNPSLEQFF | TGCGCCAGCAGCTCGCCCGGGGGGAACCCCAGTTTGGAGCAGTTCTTC
few | 13 | TRBJ2-7 | TRBV24-1 | TRBD2 | CATSPGGGYEQYF | TGTGCCACCAGCCCCGGGGGGGGCTACGAGCAGTACTTC
NA | 14 | TRBJ2-1 | TRBV9 | NA | CASSVDSSYNEQFF | TGTGCCAGCAGCGTTGACAGCTCCTACAATGAGCAGTTCTTC
once | 13 | TRBJ2-7 | TRBV7-2 | NA | CASSRTDSYEQYF | TGTGCCAGCAGCAGGACAGACTCCTACGAGCAGTACTTC
few | 14 | TRBJ1-3 | TRBV19 | NA | CASSIHAPGNTIYF | TGTGCCAGTAGTATTCATGCGCCCGGAAACACCATATATTTT
NA | 15 | TRBJ2-2 | TRBV4-3 | NA | CASSRNPDGTGELFF | TGCGCCAGCAGCCGCAACCCAGACGGGACCGGGGAGCTGTTTTTT
NA | 14 | TRBJ2-1 | TRBV10-3 | NA | CAITPGGSAPEQFF | TGTGCCATCACCCCGGGTGGCAGCGCCCCTGAGCAGTTCTTC
NA | 15 | TRBJ2-2 | TRBV6-4 | TRBD1 | CASRPDRGDTGELFF | TGTGCCAGCAGACCGGACAGGGGCGATACCGGGGAGCTGTTTTTT
NA | 15 | TRBJ2-1 | TRBV2 | TRBD1 | CASSRQGSSYNEQFF | TGTGCCAGCAGTCGACAGGGGAGCTCCTACAATGAGCAGTTCTTC
NA | 14 | TRBJ2-7 | TRBV10-3 | NA | CAISEAGTAYEQYF | TGTGCCATCAGTGAGGCGGGGACGGCATACGAGCAGTACTTC
NA | 13 | TRBJ1-1 | TRBV9 | NA | CASSHRVGTEAFF | TGTGCCAGCAGCCACAGGGTTGGCACTGAAGCTTTCTTT
NA | 14 | TRBJ1-2 | TRBV6-6 | NA | CASSSGPPNYGYTF | TGTGCCAGCAGTTCAGGGCCTCCTAACTATGGCTACACCTTC
NA | 15 | TRBJ2-3 | TRBV18 | TRBD2 | CASSPRLAEGDTQYF | TGTGCCAGCTCACCACGTCTAGCGGAAGGGGATACGCAGTATTTT
NA | 14 | TRBJ1-5 | TRBV27 | NA | CASSFGGSNQPQHF | TGTGCCAGCAGTTTCGGCGGTAGCAATCAGCCCCAGCATTTT
few | 13 | TRBJ1-1 | TRBV2 | TRBD1 | CAIFVQGVPEAFF | TGTGCCATCTTCGTACAGGGGGTCCCTGAAGCTTTCTTT
NA | 12 | TRBJ2-5 | TRBV12-3/TRBV12-4 | TRBD1 | CASRYRGETQYF | TGTGCCAGCAGGTACAGGGGAGAGACCCAGTACTTC
NA | 18 | TRBJ1-2 | TRBV7-9 | TRBD1 | CASSSSGTGRRVPGGYTF | TGTGCCAGCAGCTCCTCAGGGACAGGGAGGAGGGTACCAGGCGGCTACACCTTC
NA | 14 | TRBJ2-7 | TRBV19 | NA | CASSPSGTSYEQYF | TGTGCCAGTTCCCCCAGCGGCACCTCCTACGAGCAGTACTTC
once | 15 | TRBJ1-4 | TRBV5-1 | TRBD1 | CASSLDGQGGRELFF | TGCGCCAGCAGCTTGGATGGCCAGGGGGGACGGGAACTGTTTTTT
NA | 16 | TRBJ2-7 | TRBV6-6 | NA | CASSAPATRLPYEQYF | TGTGCCAGCAGCGCGCCGGCGACTAGACTCCCATACGAGCAGTACTTC
NA | 14 | TRBJ2-7 | TRBV7-3 | TRBD1 | CASSLGQGSSEQYF | TGTGCCAGCAGCTTAGGACAGGGATCCAGCGAGCAGTACTTC
NA | 15 | TRBJ1-1 | TRBV2 | TRBD1 | CASTKATGGDTEAFF | TGTGCCAGCACCAAGGCCACAGGGGGCGACACTGAAGCTTTCTTT
NA | 18 | TRBJ2-1 | TRBV3-1/TRBV3-2 | TRBD2 | CASTSRGASGSYYNEQFF | TGTGCCAGCACCTCAAGGGGGGCTAGCGGGAGTTACTACAATGAGCAGTTCTTC
NA | 14 | TRBJ2-7 | TRBV27 | NA | CASSVTGSSYEQYF | TGTGCCAGCAGTGTTACAGGGAGCTCCTACGAGCAGTACTTC
NA | 16 | TRBJ2-5 | TRBV4-2 | TRBD2 | CASSQELAGPQETQYF | TGTGCCAGCAGCCAAGAACTAGCGGGGCCCCAAGAGACCCAGTACTTC
few | 14 | TRBJ2-7 | TRBV2 | NA | CASRQTPMSYEQYF | TGTGCCAGCAGACAGACACCGATGAGCTACGAGCAGTACTTC
NA | 14 | TRBJ2-7 | TRBV2 | NA | CASTVDREVHEQYF | TGTGCCAGCACTGTTGATAGGGAGGTCCACGAGCAGTACTTC
NA | 18 | TRBJ1-4 | TRBV4-3 | NA | CASSQERQGSFTYEKLFF | TGCGCCAGCAGCCAAGAACGCCAGGGTAGTTTTACCTATGAAAAACTGTTTTTT
NA | 18 | TRBJ2-4 | TRBV29-1 | TRBD1 | CSVEARDRGVLAKNIQYF | TGCAGCGTTGAAGCCCGGGACAGGGGGGTTCTAGCCAAAAACATTCAGTACTTC
NA | 15 | TRBJ1-2 | TRBV27 | NA | CASRSEGAGNYGYTF | TGTGCCAGCCGTTCTGAGGGCGCGGGCAACTATGGCTACACCTTC
NA | 16 | TRBJ1-2 | TRBV9 | NA | CASTPKAPLTGYGYTF | TGTGCCAGCACCCCGAAGGCCCCACTAACGGGCTATGGCTACACCTTC
NA | 15 | TRBJ2-2 | TRBV6-1 | NA | CASSEERQGPGELFF | TGTGCCAGCAGTGAAGAACGGCAGGGCCCCGGGGAGCTGTTTTTT
NA | 17 | TRBJ1-1 | TRBV19 | NA | CASSQGTFQILNTEAFF | TGTGCCAGTAGTCAAGGGACATTCCAAATTCTGAACACTGAAGCTTTCTTT
NA | 15 | TRBJ2-7 | TRBV5-1 | TRBD2 | CASSLGLAVSYEQYF | TGCGCCAGCAGCTTGGGACTAGCGGTCTCCTACGAGCAGTACTTC